Sequencing of this TCR beta chain was carried out in a study of T cell repertoires in cytomegalovirus infection. For the study at large: Alongside well-studied HLA-B-restricted CMV epitopes, recently identified HLA-C-restricted CMV epitopes were also used. In public TCR beta signatures, there were indications of both CMV infection and matching HLA type. Study-wide results and caveats: Cumulative frequency (of public TCR beta family members) identified carriers of CMV plus the relevant HLA. The ex vivo response was dominated by HLA-C-restricted CMV-specific TCR beta clonotypes.

This clonotype was counted a few times. As yet, its antigen is unknown. TCRdb reprocessed the reads with MiXCR, giving one entry per CDR3 protein. In the table there are hundreds of thousands of distinct CDR3 sequences, over 25% of which are singletons. The source material was cultured CD8+ T cells from PBMCs, sampled from culture after CMV antigen stimulation. The clonotype comes from a human donor in good health (CMV status not recorded). Some clones in this sample may be carry-over from other donors' samples.

CDR3 coding DNA: TGCGCCAGCAGCCAAAGAACAGGCACAGATACGCAGTATTTT. It specifies CASSQRTGTDTQYF. V and J are TRBV4-1 and TRBJ2-3; D is unclear. Germline CDR1 MGHRA, CDR2 YSYEKL. V was shortened by 2 bases and J by 1 base, with 7 bases between the two germline ends. The CDR3 length is 14 residues.